This T cell receptor (beta chain) originates from a study of T cells in Graves' hyperthyroidism and ophthalmopathy. The CDR3 consists of 17 residues. V shed 6 bases and J shed 0 bases, with 23 bases lying between them. Germline assignment: CDR1 GTSNPN and CDR2 SVGIG (reference sequence). Amplified TCR beta CDR3 regions derived from RNA transcripts. Carried out on the TCR CDR3, a first-round RT-PCR used the HTBI primer set. MiXCR, run by TCRdb on the multiplex PCR reads, gives a single entry per CDR3 protein. The data show about 690,000 distinct CDR3 sequences, with roughly 17% seen just once and roughly 16% held by the top ten.

The J gene is TRBJ1-1, the V gene TRBV30; D perhaps matches TRBD1 (6 bases). The sample taken for sequencing was blood. This clonotype was sampled from a man aged 50-60 years with Graves' hyperthyroidism. The CDR3 sequence is CACRQGGRQALNTEAFF. The CDR3 nucleotides are TGTGCCTGCCGCCAGGGTGGCCGACAGGCGCTGAACACTGAAGCTTTCTTT. The complete variable domain, with remaining parts taken from reference TRBV30 and TRBJ1-1, reads SQTIHQWPATLVQPVGSPLSLECTVEGTSNPNLYWYRQAAGRGLQLLFYSVGIGQISSEVPQNLSASRPQDRQFILSSKKLLLSDSGFYLCACRQGGRQALNTEAFFGQGTRLTVV.